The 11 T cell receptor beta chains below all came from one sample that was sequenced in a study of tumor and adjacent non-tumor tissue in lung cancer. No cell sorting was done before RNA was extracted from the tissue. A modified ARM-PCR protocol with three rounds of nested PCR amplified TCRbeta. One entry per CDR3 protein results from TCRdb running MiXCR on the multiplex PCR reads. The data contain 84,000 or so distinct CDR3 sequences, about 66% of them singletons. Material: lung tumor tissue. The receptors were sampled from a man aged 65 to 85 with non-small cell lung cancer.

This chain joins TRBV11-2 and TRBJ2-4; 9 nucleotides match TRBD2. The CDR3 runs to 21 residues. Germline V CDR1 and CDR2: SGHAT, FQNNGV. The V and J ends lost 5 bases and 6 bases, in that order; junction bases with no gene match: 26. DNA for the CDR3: TGTGCCAGCAGCCACCCTCGGGAGGCGGGAGGGCCGGATATAGGCAGAAACATTCAGTACTTC. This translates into CASSHPREAGGPDIGRNIQYF.

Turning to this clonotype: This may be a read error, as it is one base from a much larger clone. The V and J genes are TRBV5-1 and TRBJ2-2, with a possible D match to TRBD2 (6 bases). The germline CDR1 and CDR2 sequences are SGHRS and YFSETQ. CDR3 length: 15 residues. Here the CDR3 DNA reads TGCGCCAGCAGGTTGGCACATACGGGGGCCGGGGAGCTGTTTTTT. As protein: CASRLAHTGAGELFF.

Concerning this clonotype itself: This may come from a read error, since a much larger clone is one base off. The CDR3 DNA sequence: TGCAGCGTTGGGAACAGCATATATTTT. The encoded protein is CSVGNSIYF. This chain joins TRBV29-1 and TRBJ1-3, with D unresolved. The CDR3 is made up of 9 amino acids. The V gene's germline CDR1 is SQVTM and CDR2 ANQGSEA.

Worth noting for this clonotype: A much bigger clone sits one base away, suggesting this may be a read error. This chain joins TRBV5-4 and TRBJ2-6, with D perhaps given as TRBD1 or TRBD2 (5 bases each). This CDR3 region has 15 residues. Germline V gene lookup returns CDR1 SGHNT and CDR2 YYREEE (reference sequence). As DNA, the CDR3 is TGTGCCAGCAGTTTTGAGGGCCTTGGGGCCAACATCCTGACTTTC. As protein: CASSFEGLGANILTF.

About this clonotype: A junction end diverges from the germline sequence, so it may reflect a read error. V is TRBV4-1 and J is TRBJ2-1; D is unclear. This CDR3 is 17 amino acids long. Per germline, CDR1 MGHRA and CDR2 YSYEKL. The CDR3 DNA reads TGCGCCAGCAGCCGAGTAATGGCTGGGTCCGGAACGAATGAACAGTTCTTC. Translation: CASSRVMAGSGTNEQFF.

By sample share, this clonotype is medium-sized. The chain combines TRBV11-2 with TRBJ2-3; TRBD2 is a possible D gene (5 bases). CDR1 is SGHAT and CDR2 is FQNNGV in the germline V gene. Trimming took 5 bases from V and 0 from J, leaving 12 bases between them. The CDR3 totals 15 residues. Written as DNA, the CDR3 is TGTGCCAGCAGCAGCAGAGGGTCTAGCACAGATACGCAGTATTTT. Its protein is CASSSRGSSTDTQYF.

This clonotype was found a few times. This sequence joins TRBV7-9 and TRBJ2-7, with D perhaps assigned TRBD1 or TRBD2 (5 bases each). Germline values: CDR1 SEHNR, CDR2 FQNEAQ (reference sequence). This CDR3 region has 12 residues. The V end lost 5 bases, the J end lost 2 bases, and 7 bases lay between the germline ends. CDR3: CASSGTAYEQYF. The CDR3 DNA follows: TGTGCCAGCAGCGGGACGGCCTACGAGCAGTACTTC.

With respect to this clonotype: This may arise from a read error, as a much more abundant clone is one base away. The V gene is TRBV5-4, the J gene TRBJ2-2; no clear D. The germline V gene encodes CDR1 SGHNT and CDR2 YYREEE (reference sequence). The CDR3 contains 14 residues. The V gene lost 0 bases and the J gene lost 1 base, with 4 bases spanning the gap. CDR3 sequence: CASSLDLNTGELFF. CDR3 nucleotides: TGTGCCAGCAGCTTGGACCTGAACACCGGGGAGCTGTTTTTT.

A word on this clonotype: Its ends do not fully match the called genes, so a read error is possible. This CDR3 is CASSLDGSTETHYF. Here the CDR3 DNA reads TGCGCCAGCAGCTTGGATGGGTCTACGGAGACCCACTACTTC. The gene calls are TRBV5-1 and TRBJ2-5; D gene uncertain. Germline V lookup: CDR1 SGHRS, CDR2 YFSETQ. The CDR3 sequence is 14 residues long.

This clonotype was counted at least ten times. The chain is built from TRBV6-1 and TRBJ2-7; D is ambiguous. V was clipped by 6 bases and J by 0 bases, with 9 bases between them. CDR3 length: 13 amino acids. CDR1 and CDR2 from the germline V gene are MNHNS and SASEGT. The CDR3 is CASSVGFSYEQYF. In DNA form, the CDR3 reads TGTGCCAGCAGCGTCGGCTTCTCCTACGAGCAGTACTTC.

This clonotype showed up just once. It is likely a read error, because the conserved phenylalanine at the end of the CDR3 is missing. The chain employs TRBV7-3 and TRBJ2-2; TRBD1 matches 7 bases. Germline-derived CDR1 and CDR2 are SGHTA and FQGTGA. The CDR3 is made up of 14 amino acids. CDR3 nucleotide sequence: TGTGCCAACAGCATCTCAGGGGGCACCGGGGAGCTGTTTATT. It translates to CANSISGGTGELFI.